This T cell receptor (beta chain) was sequenced in a study of blood T cell repertoires in COVID-19. Study as a whole: Acute-phase and convalescent COVID-19 samples originated in the United States, Italy and Spain.

Generated by immunoSEQ multiplex PCR, the TCRdb table keeps only in-frame clones and is missing some. This sample yields under 150,000 clones, of which 85% are seen a single time; 10% to 15% belongs to the top ten. The germline CDR1 and CDR2 sequences are LNHDA and SQIVND (reference sequence). The J segment lost 2 bases and the V segment lost 5 bases, leaving 1 base of the junction unmatched. CDR3 size: 14 residues. The specimen sequenced was peripheral blood. V and J are TRBV19 and TRBJ2-1, with TRBD2 matching over 9 bases. The sequence was collected from a human donor in a cohort sampled during active COVID-19. The CDR3 DNA reads TGTGCCAGTAGTTCTAGCGGGACCTACAATGAGCAGTTCTTC. This sequence encodes CASSSSGTYNEQFF.